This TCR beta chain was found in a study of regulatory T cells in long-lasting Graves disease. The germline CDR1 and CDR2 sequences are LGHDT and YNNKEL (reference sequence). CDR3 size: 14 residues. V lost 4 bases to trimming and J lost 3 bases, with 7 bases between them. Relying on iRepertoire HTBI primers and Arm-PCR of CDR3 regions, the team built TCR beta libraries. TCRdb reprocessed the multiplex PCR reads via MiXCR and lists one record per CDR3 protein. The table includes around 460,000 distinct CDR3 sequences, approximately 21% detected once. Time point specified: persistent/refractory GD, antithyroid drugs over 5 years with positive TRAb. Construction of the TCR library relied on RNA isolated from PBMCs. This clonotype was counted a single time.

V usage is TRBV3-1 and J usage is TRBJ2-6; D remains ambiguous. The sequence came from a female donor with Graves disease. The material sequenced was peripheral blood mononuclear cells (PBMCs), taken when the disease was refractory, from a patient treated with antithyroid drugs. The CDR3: CASSPRFGANVLTF. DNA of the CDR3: TGTGCCAGCAGCCCGAGGTTTGGGGCCAACGTCCTGACTTTC.